These 20 T cell receptor beta chains originate from one sample sequenced in a study of blood T cell repertoires in COVID-19. TCRdb's copy holds only in-frame clones and misses some; the assay was immunoSEQ multiplex PCR. The sample consists of hundreds of thousands of clones, approximately 88% of them appearing once. The sequenced sample consisted of PBMCs or T cells enriched from blood (not recorded which). Receptors were obtained from a man aged 60-69 years who had recovered from COVID-19.

The genes are TRBV5-4 and TRBJ2-1; possible D gene TRBD1, 5 bases. Trimming took 0 bases from V and 6 from J, leaving 13 bases between them. This CDR3 has 15 residues. Looked up from germline, CDR1 is SGHNT and CDR2 is YYREEE (reference sequence). This CDR3 reads CASSLAKQVSNEQFF. CDR3 DNA sequence: TGTGCCAGCAGCTTGGCCAAACAGGTCAGCAATGAGCAGTTCTTC.

The chain has TRBV21-1 and TRBJ1-6. TRBV21-1 is deemed a pseudogene. The CDR3 is 11 amino acids. The CDR3 nucleotides are TGTGCCAGCAGCAACCGGTCACCCCTCCACTTT. Its protein product is CASSNRSPLHF.

A single count supports this clone. This chain joins TRBV7-2 and TRBJ1-2; 8 nucleotides line up with TRBD1. CDR3 size: 15 residues. Germline CDR1 reads SGHTA; CDR2 reads FQGNSA. The V gene end was trimmed by 4 bases and the J gene end by 6 bases; junction bases not matched to a gene: 10. The CDR3 DNA reads as TGTGCCAGCAGCTACGTAACAGGGGGTATGGATGGCTACACCTTC. It specifies CASSYVTGGMDGYTF.

The V and J genes are TRBV5-1 and TRBJ2-7; tentative D call: TRBD2 (5 bases). The germline V gene has CDR1 SGHRS and CDR2 YFSETQ. V lost 4 bases, J lost 2 bases, and 10 bases lay in between. The CDR3 has 13 amino acids. The CDR3 reads CASSKGAAYEQYF. In DNA, the CDR3 is TGCGCCAGCAGCAAGGGAGCAGCCTACGAGCAGTACTTC.

This clone showed up just once. This chain uses TRBV9 with TRBJ2-7, with a weak D call TRBD1 (6 bases). CDR3 size: 14 residues. Trimming took 0 bases from V and 3 from J, leaving 10 bases between them. Germline-derived CDR1 and CDR2 are SGDLS and YYNGEE. The CDR3: CASSVDGTRYEQYF. The CDR3 coding sequence is TGTGCCAGCAGCGTAGATGGGACACGCTACGAGCAGTACTTC.

This sequence joins TRBV2 and TRBJ2-2, with D tentatively TRBD2 (5 bases). Per germline, CDR1 SNHLY and CDR2 FYNNEI. Trimming stripped 5 bases from V and 4 bases from J, with 14 bases between. CDR3 length equals 15 residues. CDR3 sequence: CASSSWESGTGELFF. The DNA for the CDR3 is TGTGCCAGCAGTTCTTGGGAGTCGGGCACCGGGGAGCTGTTTTTT.

This sequence joins TRBV5-1 and TRBJ2-3, with D possibly being TRBD2 (6 bases). Germline V gene lookup returns CDR1 SGHRS and CDR2 YFSETQ. V was pared by 0 bases and J by 7 bases, with 18 bases between. The CDR3 loop spans 16 amino acids. For the CDR3, the DNA is TGCGCCAGCAGCTTGGGACTGGGAGGCGGTTTAAATACGCAGTATTTT. Its protein is CASSLGLGGGLNTQYF.

The chain has TRBV15 and TRBJ1-1; D is perhaps TRBD1 (6 bases). Germline-derived CDR1 and CDR2 are LNHNV and YYDKDF (reference sequence). Trimming pared 0 bases from V and 2 bases from J, leaving 19 bases between. This CDR3 comprises 18 residues. The CDR3 loop is CATSRDGPQGRLNTEAFF. The DNA for the CDR3 is TGTGCCACCAGCAGAGATGGACCACAGGGCCGACTAAACACTGAAGCTTTCTTT.

J is TRBJ2-5 and V is TRBV3-1 (or the pseudogene TRBV3-2); no clear D gene. The CDR3 loop spans 15 amino acids. V lost 0 bases, J lost 0 bases, and 8 bases lay in between. Germline CDR1 and CDR2: LGHDT and YNNKEL (reference sequence). The CDR3 loop is CASSQDRSYQETQYF. In DNA form, the CDR3 reads TGTGCCAGCAGCCAAGATCGGAGCTACCAAGAGACCCAGTACTTC.

The chain uses TRBV5-4 and TRBJ1-1; 10 bases fit TRBD1. Germline V gene sequence: CDR1 SGHNT, CDR2 YYREEE (reference sequence). This CDR3 region has 14 residues. V lost 6 bases to trimming and J lost 1 base; unmatched junction nucleotides: 3. The DNA of the CDR3 is TGTGCCAGCAACCGACAGGGGGCGAACACTGAAGCTTTCTTT. It codes for CASNRQGANTEAFF.

This rearrangement joins TRBV5-4 to TRBJ1-1, with D hard to call. The CDR3 contains 15 residues. Per germline, CDR1 SGHNT and CDR2 YYREEE (reference sequence). Trimming removed 0 bases from V and 0 bases from J, with 9 bases in between. CDR3 DNA sequence: TGTGCCAGCAGCTTGGCAAAACACCTGAACACTGAAGCTTTCTTT. Its protein is CASSLAKHLNTEAFF.

J is TRBJ2-7 and V is TRBV10-1; TRBD2 matches at 9 bases. Germline V gene data show CDR1 as WNHNN and CDR2 as SYGVQD (reference sequence). The trim removed 6 bases at V and 3 bases at J, leaving 9 bases unmatched. The CDR3 has 15 residues. CDR3 in DNA: TGCGCCAGCAGGGGAACCGGGACTAGCTTCTACGAGCAGTACTTC. Protein: CASRGTGTSFYEQYF.

The chain recombines TRBV5-1 with TRBJ2-5, with a weak D call TRBD2 (5 bases). The germline V gene encodes CDR1 SGHRS and CDR2 YFSETQ. This CDR3 comprises 15 residues. Trimming stripped 0 bases from V and 5 bases from J, with 14 bases between. CDR3: CASSLETRRTETQYF. The CDR3 coding sequence is TGCGCCAGCAGCTTGGAAACTAGGAGAACGGAGACCCAGTACTTC. The full variable domain, rest sourced from reference TRBV5-1 and TRBJ2-5, is KAGVTQTPRYLIKTRGQQVTLSCSPISGHRSVSWYQQTPGQGLQFLFEYFSETQRNKGNFPGRFSGRQFSNSRSEMNVSTLELGDSALYLCASSLETRRTETQYFGPGTRLLVL.

The chain has TRBV2 and TRBJ2-1; TRBD1 matches at 10 bases. The CDR3 covers 10 residues. Germline V gene data show CDR1 as SNHLY and CDR2 as FYNNEI. V shed 7 bases and J 15 bases; nucleotides not matched to a gene: 3. The CDR3 coding sequence is TGTGCCAGCAAAAGGGACAGGGGGTTCTTC. Amino acids: CASKRDRGFF.

The gene calls are TRBV4-3 and TRBJ2-1; TRBD1 matches 7 bases. V was pared by 2 bases and J by 5 bases, with 6 bases of the junction left unmatched. CDR1 LGHNA and CDR2 YSLEER come from the germline V gene. The CDR3 sequence is 15 residues long. The CDR3 spells CASSQSDRADNEQFF. For the CDR3, the DNA is TGCGCCAGCAGCCAATCCGACAGGGCGGACAATGAGCAGTTCTTC.

The chain has TRBV18 and TRBJ1-5; 8 bases map to TRBD1. The trim removed 1 base at V and 4 bases at J, leaving 3 bases unmatched. From germline, CDR1 is KGHSH and CDR2 LQKENI. The CDR3 covers 15 residues. The CDR3 DNA reads TGTGCCAGCTCACCACAGGGACAGGATAATCAGCCCCAGCATTTT. Amino acids: CASSPQGQDNQPQHF.

The V call is TRBV5-6, the J call TRBJ1-3, with D unresolved. Germline lookup yields CDR1 SGHDT and CDR2 YYEEEE. The CDR3 loop spans 14 amino acids. V was clipped by 3 bases and J by 1 base, with 8 bases between them. The CDR3 sequence: CASSWRYSGNTIYF. The CDR3 DNA sequence: TGTGCCAGCAGCTGGAGGTATTCTGGAAACACCATATATTTT.

CDR3: CASSPPMGYEQFF. CDR3 bases: TGTGCCAGCAGTCCCCCGATGGGCTATGAGCAGTTCTTC. The chain employs TRBV28 and TRBJ2-1, with D unclear. Trimming took 5 bases from V and 8 from J, leaving 13 bases between them. CDR1 and CDR2 from the germline V gene are MDHEN and SYDVKM. This CDR3 contains 13 residues. Full variable domain (missing parts from reference TRBV28 and TRBJ2-1): DVKVTQSSRYLVKRTGEKVFLECVQDMDHENMFWYRQDPGLGLRLIYFSYDVKMKEKGDIPEGYSVSREKKERFSLILESASTNQTSMYLCASSPPMGYEQFFGPGTRLTVL.

The gene calls are TRBV5-1 and TRBJ2-6, with 9 bases identical to TRBD1. From germline, CDR1 is SGHRS and CDR2 YFSETQ. Losses at the gene ends were 3 bases for V and 2 bases for J; bases not matched to a gene: 3. This CDR3 has 16 residues. In DNA form, the CDR3 reads TGCGCCAGCAGCTCGACAGGGGGAGCTGGGGCCAACGTCCTGACTTTC. Encoded protein: CASSSTGGAGANVLTF.

The chain couples TRBV15 to TRBJ2-5; TRBD2 agrees at 12 bases. Germline V CDR1 and CDR2: LNHNV, YYDKDF (reference sequence). J was trimmed by 1 base and V by 0 bases; bases with no gene match: 3. This CDR3 has 17 residues. The CDR3: CATSRELAGGGQETQYF. In nucleotides, the CDR3 is TGTGCCACCAGCAGAGAACTAGCGGGAGGAGGCCAAGAGACCCAGTACTTC.